These 11 T cell receptor beta chains originate from one sample sequenced in a study of early T cells in non-severe SARS-CoV-2 infection. Each CDR3 protein is one row after TCRdb ran MiXCR on the 5' RACE reads. Of tens of thousands of distinct CDR3 sequences listed, roughly 8.7% are singletons. Sequenced material: whole blood. These receptors were obtained from an adult who was a healthcare worker with PCR-confirmed SARS-CoV-2 infection or an uninfected control (not recorded which).

This clonotype was detected ten times or more. V gene TRBV30 combines with J gene TRBJ2-5; D gene uncertain. CDR3 length: 15 amino acids. Looked up from germline, CDR1 is GTSNPN and CDR2 is SVGIG (reference sequence). The V end lost 0 bases, the J end lost 5 bases, and 16 bases lay between the germline ends. The CDR3 region is CAWSVGPGLEETQYF. The CDR3 coding sequence is TGTGCCTGGAGTGTAGGTCCGGGTTTAGAGGAGACCCAGTACTTC.

The chain has TRBV9 and TRBJ1-1; maybe TRBD1 (5 bases). V was clipped by 0 bases and J by 5 bases, with 8 bases between them. CDR3 size: 13 residues. The germline gives CDR1 SGDLS, CDR2 YYNGEE. Here the CDR3 DNA reads TGTGCCAGCAGCGTAGGGGACGGTACTGAAGCTTTCTTT. Its translation: CASSVGDGTEAFF.

The chain has TRBV6-2 or TRBV6-3 and TRBJ2-7; D gene unclear. Per the germline V gene, CDR1 is MNHEY and CDR2 is SVGEGT. The length of the CDR3 is 13 residues. The V end lost 4 bases, the J end lost 3 bases, and 10 bases lay between the germline ends. CDR3 sequence reads: CASSSRPGYEQYF. The CDR3 DNA reads as TGTGCCAGCAGTTCTCGGCCGGGCTACGAGCAGTACTTC.

This clonotype was counted at least ten times. The chain links TRBV20-1 to TRBJ1-1; possible D gene TRBD1, 5 bases. Germline CDR1 DFQATT, CDR2 SNEGSKA (reference sequence). The CDR3 has 14 amino acids. The germline V and J ends were trimmed by 3 bases and 1 base, with 12 bases remaining between them. CDR3 in DNA: TGCAGTGCTAGTGACAGACGCACGAACACTGAAGCTTTCTTT. This codes for CSASDRRTNTEAFF.

In DNA form, the CDR3 reads TGTGCCTGGAGGCTTCATATGAACACTGAAGCTTTCTTT. Residues: CAWRLHMNTEAFF. The rearrangement links TRBV30 to TRBJ1-1; D gene unclear. Per germline, CDR1 GTSNPN and CDR2 SVGIG (reference sequence). The CDR3 sequence is 13 residues long. V was trimmed by 3 bases and J by 0 bases, leaving 8 bases between them.

The rearrangement links TRBV5-8 to TRBJ1-6; 10 bases map to TRBD1. J lost 6 bases, V lost 2 bases, and 2 bases had no gene match. CDR1 is SGHTS, CDR2 YDEGEE, per germline. There are 15 residues in the CDR3. The CDR3 spells CASSFWTGGNSPLHF. The CDR3 nucleotides read TGTGCCAGCAGCTTTTGGACAGGGGGTAATTCACCCCTCCACTTT.

The chain has TRBV20-1 and TRBJ1-5; no reliable D call. Trimming shortened V by 4 bases and J by 5 bases, and 15 bases separated the two germline ends. From germline, CDR1 is DFQATT and CDR2 SNEGSKA (reference sequence). There are 14 residues in the CDR3. The CDR3 DNA reads TGCAGTGCTACAACGGACCAAGCGGATCAGCCCCAGCATTTT. This encodes CSATTDQADQPQHF.

DNA of the CDR3: TGTGCCGGTCAGATTAACTATGGCTACACCTTC. As protein: CAGQINYGYTF. This chain connects TRBV6-1 to TRBJ1-2; D is ambiguous. Germline-derived CDR1 and CDR2 are MNHNS and SASEGT. This CDR3 is built from 11 residues. V shed 11 bases and J shed 1 base, with 8 bases lying between them.

Turning to this clonotype: A single base separates this from a much larger clone, so it may be a read error. The chain is built from TRBV20-1 and TRBJ2-1; TRBD2 might be the D (7 bases). CDR3 size: 12 residues. Trimming cost V 5 bases and J 12 bases, with 17 bases left between them. Germline CDR1 is DFQATT and CDR2 is SNEGSKA (reference sequence). CDR3 residues: CSALRGGYGQFF. The DNA for the CDR3 is TGCAGTGCTCTAAGGGGGGGCTATGGGCAGTTCTTC.

This clonotype has just a few counts. The V gene is TRBV7-3, the J gene TRBJ2-6; the D gene is possibly TRBD2 (5 bases). With 2 bases removed from V and 1 base from J, the gap between germline ends came to 18 bases. The length of the CDR3 is 19 residues. Germline V gene lookup returns CDR1 SGHTA and CDR2 FQGTGA. The CDR3: CASSLAVREGWSGANVLTF. In DNA form, the CDR3 reads TGTGCCAGCAGCTTAGCGGTTCGGGAAGGATGGTCTGGGGCCAACGTCCTGACTTTC. The full variable domain, rest sourced from reference TRBV7-3 and TRBJ2-6, is GAGVSQTPSNKVTEKGKYVELRCDPISGHTALYWYRQSLGQGPEFLIYFQGTGAADDSGLPNDRFFAVRPEGSVSTLKIQRTERGDSAVYLCASSLAVREGWSGANVLTFGAGSRLTVL.

This clonotype was observed many times. The chain links TRBV5-1 to TRBJ2-1; D is ambiguous. Germline V gene sequence: CDR1 SGHRS, CDR2 YFSETQ. The CDR3 loop spans 15 amino acids. Trimming removed 0 bases at V and 0 bases at J, with 7 bases between. In DNA form, the CDR3 reads TGCGCCAGCAGCTTGGTGCGAGTCTCCTACAATGAGCAGTTCTTC. This translates into CASSLVRVSYNEQFF.